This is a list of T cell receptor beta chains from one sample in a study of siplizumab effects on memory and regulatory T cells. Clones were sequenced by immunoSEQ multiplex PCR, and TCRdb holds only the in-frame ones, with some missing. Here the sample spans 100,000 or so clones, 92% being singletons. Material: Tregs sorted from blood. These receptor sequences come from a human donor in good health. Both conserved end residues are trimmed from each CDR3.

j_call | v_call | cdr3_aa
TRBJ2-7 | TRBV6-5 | ASSLLAGGYYEQY
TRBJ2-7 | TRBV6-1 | ASRTGTGASYEQY
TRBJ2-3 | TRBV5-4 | ASSLVSGDTQY
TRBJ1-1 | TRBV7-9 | ASSRRFIAEAF
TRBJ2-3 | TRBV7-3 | ASSLNPGLLKY
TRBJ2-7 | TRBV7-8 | ASSAQGDEQY
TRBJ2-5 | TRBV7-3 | ASSLRVGETQY
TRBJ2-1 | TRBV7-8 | ASVGGRGSYNEQF
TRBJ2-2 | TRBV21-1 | ASSKKVVVRTGELF
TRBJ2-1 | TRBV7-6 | ASSLRSGEFYNEQF
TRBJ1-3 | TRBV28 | AMGQGNTIY
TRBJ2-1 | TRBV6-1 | ASSREEWAEQF
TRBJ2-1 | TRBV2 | ASYSQPLIVNEQF
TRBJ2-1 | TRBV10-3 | AISVGLADNEQF
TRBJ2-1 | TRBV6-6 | ASSPQGRNEQF
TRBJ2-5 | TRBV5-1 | ASSKGQGAFYETQY
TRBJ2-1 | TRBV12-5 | ATSTVGNEQF
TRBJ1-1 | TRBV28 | ASSQGAMDTEAF
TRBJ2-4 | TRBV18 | ASSPGFRGRRNIQY
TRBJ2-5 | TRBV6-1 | ASREGQLQETQY
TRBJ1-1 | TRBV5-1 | ASSLWALGPNTEAF
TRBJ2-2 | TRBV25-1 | ASSEYSRGAGELF
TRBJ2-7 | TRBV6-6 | ASSQGRYSYEQY
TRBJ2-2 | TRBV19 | ASSASGRTVGTGELF
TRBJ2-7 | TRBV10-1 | ASSDWRGRGHEQY